One and the same sample provided the 4 T cell receptor beta chains below, sequenced in a study of response to subunit inactivated influenza vaccine. TCRdb processed the RT-PCR reads anew with MiXCR; each CDR3 protein has one entry. This sample has a few hundred thousand distinct CDR3 sequences; 11% to 15% occur once, and the top ten carry 11%. The material sequenced was PBMCs from blood, taken approximately 12 days after vaccination. These receptors all come from a man aged 45 to 65 who received an inactivated influenza vaccine.

The chain employs TRBV7-2 and TRBJ2-5; D uncertain. The CDR3 length is 14 residues. Germline loops: CDR1 SGHTA, CDR2 FQGNSA. Trimming removed 2 bases from V and 3 bases from J, with 10 bases in between. CDR3 residues: CASSLHMEKETQYF. In nucleotides, the CDR3 is TGTGCCAGCAGCTTACACATGGAAAAAGAGACCCAGTACTTC.

This clonotype was recorded a few times. This sequence joins TRBV6-4 and TRBJ2-7; 11 positions match TRBD1. This CDR3 comprises 16 residues. Germline V CDR1 and CDR2: MRHNA, SNTAGT. Trimming removed 4 bases from V and 6 bases from J; junction bases left unmatched: 11. The CDR3 DNA sequence: TGTGCCAGCAGTGTCGTCGAAGGACAGGGGGCTCTCGAGCAGTACTTC. Amino acids: CASSVVEGQGALEQYF.

V gene TRBV7-8 combines with J gene TRBJ2-3; D might be TRBD1 (6 bases). The germline V gene encodes CDR1 SGHVS and CDR2 FQNEAQ. V was clipped by 3 bases and J by 3 bases, with 10 bases between them. The CDR3 extends over 14 amino acids. The CDR3 nucleotides are TGTGCCAGCAGCTTCAGGGGACGGACAGATACGCAGTATTTT. As protein: CASSFRGRTDTQYF. Drawing the rest from reference TRBV7-8 and TRBJ2-3, the complete variable domain is GAGVSQSPRYKVAKRGQDVALRCDPISGHVSLFWYQQALGQGPEFLTYFQNEAQLDKSGLPSDRFFAERPEGSVSTLKIQRTQQEDSAVYLCASSFRGRTDTQYFGPGTRLTVL.

This clonotype was found once. The chain couples TRBV5-1 to TRBJ1-5; D call uncertain. CDR1 is SGHRS, CDR2 YFSETQ, per germline. CDR3 length: 16 residues. Trimming took 2 bases from V and 1 from J, leaving 13 bases between them. CDR3 region: CASSFAAGLSNQPQHF. CDR3 DNA sequence: TGCGCCAGCAGCTTTGCCGCCGGATTGAGCAATCAGCCCCAGCATTTT.